This entry lists 17 T cell receptor beta chains sequenced from one sample in a study of regulatory T cells after allogeneic stem cell transplantation (dated by TCRdb to 2017 to 2018). The listed sequencing device is Illumina MiSeq. The SMARTer RACE cDNA Amplification kit was used to reverse transcribe the RNA, and the TCR beta CDR3 region was then amplified. TCRdb applied fastp at Q25 and MiXCR to the public reads, then kept only in-frame beta chains. Each entry merges the rows of one CDR3 protein and shows their most common DNA and genes. The sample includes around 5,000 distinct CDR3 sequences, with approximately 96% observed a single time. The ten largest clones capture around 40% of the sample. This specimen's time point label, per the study, means: 30 days after allogeneic hematopoietic stem cell transplantation. The sample in question was sorted CD4+ T cells from blood (whether regulatory or conventional is not recorded), obtained 30 days after allogeneic stem cell transplant. These receptors originate from a human patient who had an allogeneic stem cell transplant, so the T cells may come from the graft donor.

As to this clonotype: The junction shows a germline mismatch at one end, possibly a read error. This rearrangement joins TRBV20-1 to TRBJ2-3, with D possibly matching TRBD2 (6 bases). CDR1 and CDR2 from the germline V gene are DFQATT and SNEGSKA (reference sequence). This CDR3 has 15 amino acids. Written as DNA, the CDR3 is TGCAGTGCTAGAGCTCTTTCGGGAGAGCCAGATACGCAGTACTTT. Translated: CSARALSGEPDTQYF.

A word on this clonotype: A junction end diverges from the germline sequence, so it may reflect a read error. This chain uses TRBV2 with TRBJ2-2, with 10 bases lining up with TRBD2. Germline CDR1 SNHLY, CDR2 FYNNEI. This CDR3 spans 16 amino acids. The CDR3 sequence is CPSSDELAGLEGELFF. CDR3 coding DNA: TGTCCCAGCAGTGACGAACTAGCGGGGTTGGAAGGGGAGCTGTTTTTT.

Points on this clonotype: Germline and junction disagree at one end, which may indicate a read error. J is TRBJ2-7 and V is TRBV11-2; TRBD1 or TRBD2 may be the D gene (6 bases each). The CDR3 is made up of 15 amino acids. Germline CDR1 and CDR2: SGHAT and FQNNGV. For the CDR3, the DNA is TGTGGCAGCAGCTTTGCCCCGGGGGCTCCCTACGAGCAGTACTTC. It codes for CGSSFAPGAPYEQYF.

The V gene is TRBV9, the J gene TRBJ2-7; 7 nucleotides match TRBD2. This CDR3 contains 15 residues. Trimming took 4 bases from V and 9 from J; bases not matched to a gene: 16. CDR1 and CDR2 from the germline V gene are SGDLS and YYNGEE. The CDR3 nucleotides are TGTGCCAGCAGCCCGAGGACTAGTATGGGGAAGGCGCAGTACTTC. It translates to CASSPRTSMGKAQYF.

Notes on this clonotype: A read error may produce the germline difference seen at one junction end. This chain connects TRBV5-1 to TRBJ1-6, with a weak D call TRBD1 (6 bases). CDR1 is SGHRS and CDR2 is YFSETQ in the germline V gene. CDR3 length equals 15 residues. The CDR3 reads CASSYDRKGDSRQNF. CDR3 sequence (DNA): TGCGCCAGCAGTTATGACAGGAAAGGCGATTCCCGGCAGAACTTT.

On this clonotype: One end of the junction varies from germline; a read error may be responsible. This rearrangement joins TRBV20-1 to TRBJ2-5; TRBD1 might be the D (5 bases). CDR1 DFQATT and CDR2 SNEGSKA come from the germline V gene (reference sequence). This CDR3 is 14 amino acids long. In DNA form, the CDR3 reads TGCGGTGCTAGGGGCGCGGAGCGTCGGGAGACCCAGTACTTC. Protein: CGARGAERRETQYF.

V usage is TRBV5-1 and J usage is TRBJ1-2; tentative D call: TRBD1 (6 bases). V lost 5 bases to trimming and J lost 6 bases, with 20 bases between them. This CDR3 comprises 15 residues. Germline V gene sequence: CDR1 SGHRS, CDR2 YFSETQ. The CDR3 coding sequence is TGCGCCAGCAGAGGGAGGGGGGACACGGATGATGGCTACACCTTC. The encoded protein is CASRGRGDTDDGYTF.

J is TRBJ1-1 and V is TRBV20-1, with 7 bases identical to TRBD1. The CDR3 sequence is 13 residues long. The germline V gene has CDR1 DFQATT and CDR2 SNEGSKA (reference sequence). V dropped 4 bases and J dropped 1; count of bases not matched to a gene: 3. CDR3 sequence reads: CSAIGQANTEAFF. The CDR3, as DNA: TGCAGTGCTATCGGACAGGCGAACACTGAAGCTTTCTTT.

This clonotype has only one observation. One end of the junction fails to match germline, which may point to a read error. This sequence joins TRBV7-9 and TRBJ2-3; the D gene could be TRBD1 or TRBD2 (5 bases each). The CDR3 is 17 amino acids. Germline V gene data show CDR1 as SEHNR and CDR2 as FQNEAQ (reference sequence). The CDR3 region has the DNA TGTGCCAGCAGCCCTAGCTGGACTGGCGGAGTGACAGATACACAGTATTTT. It yields the protein CASSPSWTGGVTDTQYF.

About this clonotype: One end of the junction varies from germline; a read error may be responsible. This chain uses TRBV20-1 with TRBJ2-3; D perhaps matches TRBD2 (6 bases). The CDR3 extends over 15 amino acids. CDR1 is DFQATT and CDR2 is SNEGSKA in the germline V gene (reference sequence). CDR3 residues: CSGRAPPGEGDTQYF. The DNA of the CDR3 is TGCAGTGGTAGAGCTCCACCGGGAGAGGGAGATACGCAGTATTTT.

Concerning this clonotype itself: The junction and the germline gene differ at one end; a read error may be behind it. This chain uses TRBV5-1 with TRBJ1-2; D perhaps matches TRBD1 (6 bases). CDR3 length: 15 residues. Germline V lookup: CDR1 SGHRS, CDR2 YFSETQ. CDR3 loop: CAGSLRGDADYGYIF. CDR3 in DNA: TGCGCCGGCAGCTTGAGGGGGGACGCGGATTATGGCTACATCTTC.

In DNA, the CDR3 is TGTGCCAGCAGCCTAAAGAGACAGGTGAAAGAGACCCAGTACTTC. This sequence encodes CASSLKRQVKETQYF. V and J are TRBV5-4 and TRBJ2-5; a possible D gene is TRBD1 (6 bases). CDR1 SGHNT and CDR2 YYREEE come from the germline V gene (reference sequence). V was trimmed by 4 bases and J by 3 bases, leaving 16 bases between them. The CDR3 runs to 15 residues.

A note on this clonotype: The junction does not match germline at one end; this may be a read error. This rearrangement joins TRBV5-1 to TRBJ1-2; 7 positions agree with TRBD1. The CDR3 extends over 15 amino acids. In germline, CDR1 is SGHRS, CDR2 YFSETQ. CDR3 sequence (DNA): TGCGCCAGCAGCAGTGCAGGGGGAGTGAATGATGAGTACTACTTC. Protein product: CASSSAGGVNDEYYF. Drawing the rest from reference TRBV5-1 and TRBJ1-2, the complete variable domain is KAGVTQTPRYLIKTRGQQVTLSCSPISGHRSVSWYQQTPGQGLQFLFEYFSETQRNKGNFPGRFSGRQFSNSRSEMNVSTLELGDSALYLCASSSAGGVNDEYYFGSGTRLTVV.

The chain's CDR3 is CASQSGTSGNYYEQYF. The CDR3 DNA is TGCGCCAGTCAAAGTGGGACGAGCGGGAACTACTACGAGCAGTACTTC. The J gene is TRBJ2-7, the V gene TRBV5-1; 7 nucleotides agree with TRBD2. The CDR3 runs to 16 residues. Trimming cost V 8 bases and J 3 bases; bases outside gene matches: 17. CDR1 and CDR2 from the germline V gene are SGHRS and YFSETQ.

For this clonotype: This may be a read error, as it is one base from a much larger clone. Here the CDR3 omits its conserved ending phenylalanine or tryptophan, so a read error is the likely source. The chain combines TRBV5-1 with TRBJ1-1; D call uncertain. The germline V gene encodes CDR1 SGHRS and CDR2 YFSETQ. The CDR3 spans 11 residues. V lost 4 bases and J 6 bases, leaving 7 bases between the germline ends. The CDR3 spells CASSQESEAFC. The DNA for the CDR3 is TGCGCCAGCAGCCAAGAATCTGAAGCTTTCTGT.

Worth noting for this clonotype: Here the CDR3 omits its conserved ending phenylalanine or tryptophan, so a read error is the likely source. It is unclear where the CDR3 begins or ends on the DNA, so no DNA is shown, and the CDR3 is as TCRdb lists it. CDR3 amino acids: CAPSSQRGGETQDG. This rearrangement joins TRBV10-3 to TRBJ2-5; whether TRBD1, the table's D call, matches the DNA was not checked. Looked up from germline, CDR1 is ENHRY and CDR2 is SYGVKD. The CDR3 comprises 14 residues, both ends counted.

V usage is TRBV7-2 and J usage is TRBJ2-2; 8 bases align to TRBD2. V lost 5 bases and J lost 3; bases outside the gene matches: 5. The CDR3 has 15 residues. Germline V gives CDR1 SGHTA, CDR2 FQGNSA. The CDR3 nucleotides read TGTGCCAGCAGCCGCCGGGGGGGGCACACCGGGGAGCTGTTTTTT. The encoded protein is CASSRRGGHTGELFF. Combining the CDR3 with reference TRBV7-2 and TRBJ2-2 gives the whole variable domain GAGVSQSPSNKVTEKGKDVELRCDPISGHTALYWYRQSLGQGLEFLIYFQGNSAPDKSGLPSDRFSAERTGGSVSTLTIQRTQQEDSAVYLCASSRRGGHTGELFFGEGSRLTVL.